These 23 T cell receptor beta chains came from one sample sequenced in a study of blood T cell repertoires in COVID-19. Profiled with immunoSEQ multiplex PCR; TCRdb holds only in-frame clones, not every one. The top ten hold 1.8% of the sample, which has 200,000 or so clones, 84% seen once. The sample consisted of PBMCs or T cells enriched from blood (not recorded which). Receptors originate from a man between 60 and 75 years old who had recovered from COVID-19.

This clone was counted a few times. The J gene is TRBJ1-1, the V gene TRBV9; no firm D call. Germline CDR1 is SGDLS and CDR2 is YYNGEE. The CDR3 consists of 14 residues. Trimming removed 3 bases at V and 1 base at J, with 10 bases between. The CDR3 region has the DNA TGTGCCAGCAGCGGTACAGCCCAGAACACTGAAGCTTTCTTT. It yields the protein CASSGTAQNTEAFF.

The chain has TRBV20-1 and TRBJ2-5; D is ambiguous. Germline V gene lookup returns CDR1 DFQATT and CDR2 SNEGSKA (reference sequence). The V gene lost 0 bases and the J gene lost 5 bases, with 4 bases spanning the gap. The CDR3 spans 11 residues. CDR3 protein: CSARDLETQYF. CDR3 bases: TGCAGTGCTAGAGATCTGGAGACCCAGTACTTC.

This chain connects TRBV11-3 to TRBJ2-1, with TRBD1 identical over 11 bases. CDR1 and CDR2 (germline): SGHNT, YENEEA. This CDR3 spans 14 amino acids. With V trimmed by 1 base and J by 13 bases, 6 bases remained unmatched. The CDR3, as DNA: TGTGCCAGCAGCTTAGTGAGGGACAGGGGGTTTCAGTTCTTC. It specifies CASSLVRDRGFQFF. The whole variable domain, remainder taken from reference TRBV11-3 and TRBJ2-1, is EAGVVQSPRYKIIEKKQPVAFWCNPISGHNTLYWYLQNLGQGPELLIRYENEEAVDDSQLPKDRFSAERLKGVDSTLKIQPAELGDSAVYLCASSLVRDRGFQFFGPGTRLTVL.

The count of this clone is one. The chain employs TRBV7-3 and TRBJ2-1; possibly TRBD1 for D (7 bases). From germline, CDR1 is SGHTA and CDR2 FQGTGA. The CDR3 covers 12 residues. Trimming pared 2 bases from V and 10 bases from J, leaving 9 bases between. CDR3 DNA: TGTGCCAGCAGCTTACCAGGGGGGGAGCAGTTCTTC. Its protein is CASSLPGGEQFF.

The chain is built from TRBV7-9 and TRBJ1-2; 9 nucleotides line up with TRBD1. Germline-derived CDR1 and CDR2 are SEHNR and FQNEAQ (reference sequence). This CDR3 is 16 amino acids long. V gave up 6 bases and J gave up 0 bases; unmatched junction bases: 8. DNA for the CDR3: TGTGCCAGCAGTTCCACCGGGACAGGGACTAACTATGGCTACACCTTC. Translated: CASSSTGTGTNYGYTF.

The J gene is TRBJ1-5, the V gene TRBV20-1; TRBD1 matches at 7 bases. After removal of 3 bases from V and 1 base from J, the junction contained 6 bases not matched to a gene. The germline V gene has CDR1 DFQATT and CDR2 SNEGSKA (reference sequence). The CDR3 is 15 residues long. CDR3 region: CSASEGATSNQPQHF. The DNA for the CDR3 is TGCAGTGCTAGTGAGGGGGCAACCAGCAATCAGCCCCAGCATTTT.

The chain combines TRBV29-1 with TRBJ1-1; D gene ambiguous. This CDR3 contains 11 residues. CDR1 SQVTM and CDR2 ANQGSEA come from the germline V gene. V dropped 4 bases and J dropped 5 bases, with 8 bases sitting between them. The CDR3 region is CSVVPRTEAFF. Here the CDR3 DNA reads TGCAGCGTTGTTCCCCGGACTGAAGCTTTCTTT.

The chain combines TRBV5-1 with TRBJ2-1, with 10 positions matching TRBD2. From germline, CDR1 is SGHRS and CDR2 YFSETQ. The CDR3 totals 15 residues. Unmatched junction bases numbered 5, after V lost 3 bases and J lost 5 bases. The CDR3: CASSYLAGADNEQFF. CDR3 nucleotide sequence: TGCGCCAGCAGCTACCTAGCGGGGGCCGACAATGAGCAGTTCTTC.

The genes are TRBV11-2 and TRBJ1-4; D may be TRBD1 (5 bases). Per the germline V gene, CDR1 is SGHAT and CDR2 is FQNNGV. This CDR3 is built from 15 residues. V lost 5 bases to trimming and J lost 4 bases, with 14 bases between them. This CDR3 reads CASSPRDSFNEKLFF. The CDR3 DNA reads TGTGCCAGCAGCCCACGTGACAGTTTTAATGAAAAACTGTTTTTT.

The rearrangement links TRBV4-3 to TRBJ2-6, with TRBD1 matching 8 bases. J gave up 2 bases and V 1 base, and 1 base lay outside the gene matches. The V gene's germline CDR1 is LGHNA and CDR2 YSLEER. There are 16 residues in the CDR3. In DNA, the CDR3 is TGCGCCAGCAGCCAAGGGACAGGGACTGGGGCCAACGTCCTGACTTTC. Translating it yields CASSQGTGTGANVLTF.

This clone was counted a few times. The CDR3 sequence is CASSTGHYTGNTIYF. In DNA, the CDR3 is TGTGCCAGCAGCACCGGACACTATACTGGAAACACCATATATTTT. The rearrangement uses TRBV13 and TRBJ1-3; D might be TRBD1 (5 bases). Between the trimmed V and J ends, which lost 5 bases and 2 bases, there was a span of 13 bases. This CDR3 comprises 15 residues. Germline-derived CDR1 and CDR2 are PRHDT and FYEKMQ (reference sequence).

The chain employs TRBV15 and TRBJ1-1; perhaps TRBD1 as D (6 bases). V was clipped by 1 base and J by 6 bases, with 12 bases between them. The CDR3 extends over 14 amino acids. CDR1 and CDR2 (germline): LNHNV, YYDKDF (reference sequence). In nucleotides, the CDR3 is TGTGCCACCAGCAGAGGAGGACAGAAGTCTGAAGCTTTCTTT. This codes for CATSRGGQKSEAFF. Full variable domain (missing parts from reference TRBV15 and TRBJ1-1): DAMVIQNPRYQVTQFGKPVTLSCSQTLNHNVMYWYQQKSSQAPKLLFHYYDKDFNNEADTPDNFQSRRPNTSFCFLDIRSPGLGDTAMYLCATSRGGQKSEAFFGQGTRLTVV.

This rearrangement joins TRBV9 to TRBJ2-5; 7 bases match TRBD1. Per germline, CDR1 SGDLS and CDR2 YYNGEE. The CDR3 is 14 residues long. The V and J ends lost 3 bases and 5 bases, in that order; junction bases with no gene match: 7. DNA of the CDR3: TGTGCCAGCAGCGGAGGGGGCAAAGGGGAGACCCAGTACTTC. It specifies CASSGGGKGETQYF.

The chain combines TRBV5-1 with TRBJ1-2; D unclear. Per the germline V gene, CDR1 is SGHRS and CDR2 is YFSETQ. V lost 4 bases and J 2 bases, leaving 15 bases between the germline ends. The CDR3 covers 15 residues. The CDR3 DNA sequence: TGCGCCAGCAGCCAGGAGTTGGGAGGGAACTATGGCTACACCTTC. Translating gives CASSQELGGNYGYTF.

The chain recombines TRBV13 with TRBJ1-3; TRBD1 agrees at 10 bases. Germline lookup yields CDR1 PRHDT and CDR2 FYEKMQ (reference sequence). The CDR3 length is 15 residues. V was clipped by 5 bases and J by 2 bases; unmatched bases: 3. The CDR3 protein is CASSGTGDPGNTIYF. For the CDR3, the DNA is TGTGCCAGCAGCGGGACAGGGGACCCTGGAAACACCATATATTTT.

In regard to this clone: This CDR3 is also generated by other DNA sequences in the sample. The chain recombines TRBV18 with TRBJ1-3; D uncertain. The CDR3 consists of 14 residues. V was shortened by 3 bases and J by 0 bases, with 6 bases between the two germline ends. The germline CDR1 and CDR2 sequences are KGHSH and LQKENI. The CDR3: CASSPSSSGNTIYF. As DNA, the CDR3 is TGTGCCAGCTCACCGTCGAGCTCTGGAAACACCATATATTTT.

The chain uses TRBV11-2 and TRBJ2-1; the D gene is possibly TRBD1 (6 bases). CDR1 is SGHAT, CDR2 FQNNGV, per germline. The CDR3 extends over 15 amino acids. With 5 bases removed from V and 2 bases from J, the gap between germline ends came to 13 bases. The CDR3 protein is CASSSDRQTYNEQFF. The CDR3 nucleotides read TGTGCCAGCAGCAGCGACAGGCAAACCTACAATGAGCAGTTCTTC.

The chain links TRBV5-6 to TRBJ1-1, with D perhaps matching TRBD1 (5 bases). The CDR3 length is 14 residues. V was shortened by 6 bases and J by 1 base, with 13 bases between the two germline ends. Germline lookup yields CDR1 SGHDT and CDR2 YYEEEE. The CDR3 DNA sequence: TGTGCCAGCAATGTTGACAGCAGGAACACTGAAGCTTTCTTT. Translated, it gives CASNVDSRNTEAFF.

The CDR3 sequence is CASSRAQTGTETQYF. CDR3 bases: TGTGCCAGCAGCCGCGCCCAAACAGGGACGGAGACCCAGTACTTC. The chain combines TRBV7-8 with TRBJ2-5, with a weak D call TRBD1 (6 bases). Germline V gene lookup returns CDR1 SGHVS and CDR2 FQNEAQ. The length of the CDR3 is 15 residues. The V end lost 5 bases, the J end lost 5 bases, and 18 bases lay between the germline ends.

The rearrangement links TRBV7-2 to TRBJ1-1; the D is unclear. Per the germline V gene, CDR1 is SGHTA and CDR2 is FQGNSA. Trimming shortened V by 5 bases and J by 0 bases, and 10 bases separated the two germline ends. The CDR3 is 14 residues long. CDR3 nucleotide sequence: TGTGCCAGCAGCGAACAGATCATGAACACTGAAGCTTTCTTT. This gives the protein CASSEQIMNTEAFF.

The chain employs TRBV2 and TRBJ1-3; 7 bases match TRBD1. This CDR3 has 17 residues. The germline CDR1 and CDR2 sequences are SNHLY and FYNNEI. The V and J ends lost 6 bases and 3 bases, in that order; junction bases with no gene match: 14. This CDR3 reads CASRRSTTGNSGNTIYF. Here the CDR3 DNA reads TGTGCCAGCAGGCGCTCTACGACAGGGAATAGTGGAAACACCATATATTTT. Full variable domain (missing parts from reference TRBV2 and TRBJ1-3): EPEVTQTPSHQVTQMGQEVILRCVPISNHLYFYWYRQILGQKVEFLVSFYNNEISEKSEIFDDQFSVERPDGSNFTLKIRSTKLEDSAMYFCASRRSTTGNSGNTIYFGEGSWLTVV.

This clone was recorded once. The CDR3 coding sequence is TGCGCCAGCATTTCGGACAGGGCGGTTAAGTCACCCCTCCACTTT. It specifies CASISDRAVKSPLHF. The rearrangement links TRBV10-1 to TRBJ1-6; 8 bases fit TRBD1. The CDR3 extends over 15 amino acids. The J segment lost 10 bases and the V segment lost 7 bases, leaving 12 bases of the junction unmatched. The germline CDR1 and CDR2 sequences are WNHNN and SYGVQD (reference sequence).

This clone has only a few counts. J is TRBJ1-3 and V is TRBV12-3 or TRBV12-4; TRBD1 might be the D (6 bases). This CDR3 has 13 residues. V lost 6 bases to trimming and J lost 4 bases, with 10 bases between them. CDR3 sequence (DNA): TGTGCCAGCAGCACGGACAGCGGAAACACCATATATTTT. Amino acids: CASSTDSGNTIYF.